This TCR beta chain originates from a study of T cell repertoires in cytomegalovirus infection. Background on the study: From public TCR beta signatures came an indication of both CMV infection and matching HLA type. General study results and limits: Summed frequency of public TCR beta families distinguished CMV carriers with the relevant HLA.

About this clonotype itself: Its antigen is unknown.

CDR3 length equals 15 residues. V lost 2 bases and J 0 bases, leaving 8 bases between the germline ends. The germline gives CDR1 SGHTA, CDR2 FQGNSA. TCRdb ran MiXCR on the reads and lists one entry per CDR3 protein. The table includes fewer than 650,000 distinct CDR3 sequences, 40% detected once. Sequencing used cultured PBMCs, obtained from culture after CMV antigen stimulation. This chain links TRBV7-2 with TRBJ2-1; no clear D. This receptor was taken from a human donor in good health (CMV status not recorded). Some clones in this sample may be carry-over from other donors' samples. CDR3 nucleotide sequence: TGTGCCAGCAGCTTATTTAAGAGCTCCTACAATGAGCAGTTCTTC. It specifies CASSLFKSSYNEQFF.